These T cell receptor beta chains were read from a single sample in a study of regulatory T cells in long-lasting Graves disease. Each CDR3 protein gets one entry after TCRdb re-called the multiplex PCR reads with MiXCR. Of roughly 400,000 distinct CDR3 sequences listed, about 20% are singletons. The sample was peripheral blood mononuclear cells (PBMCs), taken when the disease was refractory, from a patient treated with antithyroid drugs. The receptors here all came from a female donor with Graves disease. Each CDR3 is given with its conserved first and last residue. D genes are given only for firm matches. Not all rows give a size; the values are once, few, many and, for expanded clones, a class.

TRBV28	many	TRBJ2-7	-	11	CASNAVGEQYF	TGTGCCAGCAACGCGGTCGGGGAGCAGTACTTC
TRBV3-1	few	TRBJ2-2	-	15	CASSLVRGTSGELFF	TGTGCCAGCAGCCTTGTTAGGGGGACAAGCGGGGAGCTGTTTTTT
TRBV7-8	-	TRBJ2-2	-	12	CASSHLSGELFF	TGTGCCAGCAGCCACTTATCCGGGGAGCTGTTTTTT
TRBV20-1	many	TRBJ2-7	-	16	CSARGPPPKSSYEQYF	TGCAGTGCTAGAGGTCCCCCCCCTAAGAGCTCCTACGAGCAGTACTTC
TRBV6-2/TRBV6-3	many	TRBJ2-5	-	15	CASLGYAENKETQYF	TGTGCCTCCCTAGGATATGCGGAGAATAAAGAGACCCAGTACTTC
TRBV5-1	many	TRBJ2-7	-	16	CASSPRRGRTLHEQYF	TGCGCCAGCAGCCCGAGACGAGGACGGACTCTACACGAGCAGTACTTC
TRBV28	few	TRBJ2-7	TRBD1	13	CASSLGQASEQYF	TGTGCCAGCAGTTTAGGACAGGCGAGCGAGCAGTACTTC
TRBV24-1	-	TRBJ2-1	TRBD2	17	CATSVVAGKRTYNEQFF	TGTGCCACCAGTGTTGTAGCGGGAAAGAGGACCTACAATGAGCAGTTCTTC
TRBV9	-	TRBJ1-1	-	14	CASNHTRRDTEAFF	TGTGCCAGCAACCATACAAGGAGGGACACTGAAGCTTTCTTT
TRBV28	few	TRBJ2-7	TRBD1	16	CASSQTTGGTRHEQHF	TGTGCCAGCAGCCAAACTACAGGGGGGACTCGACACGAGCAGCACTTC